The 21 T cell receptor beta chains in this list originate from one sample, sequenced in a study of human T cells and chemical hapten exposure. Time point here: pre-sensitization, week 0. Treatment specified: therapeutic diphenylcyclopropenone sensitization with weekly scalp DPC. TCRdb reprocessed the RACE reads via MiXCR and lists one record per CDR3 protein. The profile covers roughly 380,000 distinct CDR3 sequences, with 4.5% to 6% appearing a single time and approximately 2.4% taken by the ten largest. Sequenced here: whole blood, sampled in connection with sensitization to the hapten diphenylcyclopropenone (DPC). These receptors all stem from a woman aged 45-65 years with alopecia areata. Some clones in this sample may be carry-over from other donors' samples.

This clonotype was found many times. This chain uses TRBV12-3 or TRBV12-4 with TRBJ2-1, with TRBD1 identical over 10 bases. Trimming removed 5 bases from V and 8 bases from J; junction bases left unmatched: 6. This CDR3 is 14 amino acids long. The CDR3 reads CASSNRDRGYEQFF. The CDR3 DNA reads TGTGCCAGCAGTAACCGGGACAGGGGATATGAGCAGTTCTTC.

This clonotype appeared many times. This chain uses TRBV4-2 with TRBJ2-3; 11 nucleotides line up with TRBD2. CDR3 length: 18 amino acids. Germline V gene data show CDR1 as LGHNA and CDR2 as YNFKEQ. J gave up 6 bases and V 3 bases, and 14 bases lay outside the gene matches. CDR3 nucleotide sequence: TGTGCCAGCAGCCACGGAGGGGATAGCGGGGGGGCTATGGATACGCAGTATTTT. Translated: CASSHGGDSGGAMDTQYF.

This clonotype was detected a few times. DNA of the CDR3: TGTGCCAGCAGTTCCCGGACAGGGTTATGGCAGTTCTTC. Translation gives CASSSRTGLWQFF. V is TRBV28 and J is TRBJ2-1; 8 bases are shared with TRBD1. CDR1 and CDR2 from the germline V gene are MDHEN and SYDVKM. This CDR3 spans 13 amino acids. The trim removed 4 bases at V and 12 bases at J, leaving 8 bases unmatched. Variable domain in full (rest from reference TRBV28 and TRBJ2-1): DVKVTQSSRYLVKRTGEKVFLECVQDMDHENMFWYRQDPGLGLRLIYFSYDVKMKEKGDIPEGYSVSREKKERFSLILESASTNQTSMYLCASSSRTGLWQFFGPGTRLTVL.

This clonotype was observed many times. V usage is TRBV12-3 or TRBV12-4 and J usage is TRBJ2-4; D unclear. The DNA end lines up better with TRBJ2-7; the J call may be wrong. This CDR3 is built from 11 residues. CDR3 in DNA: TGTGCCAGCAGTTTTTTAGACGAGCAGTACTTC. Translated: CASSFLDEQYF.

This chain links TRBV4-3 with TRBJ1-6, with unresolved D. Between the trimmed V and J ends, which lost 2 bases and 4 bases, there was a span of 6 bases. The length of the CDR3 is 14 residues. From germline, CDR1 is LGHNA and CDR2 YSLEER. The CDR3 DNA reads TGCGCCAGCAGCCAACTGCCATATAATTCACCCCTCCACTTT. As protein: CASSQLPYNSPLHF.

This clonotype was recorded a few times. The rearrangement joins TRBV20-1 to TRBJ2-2, with 7 bases fitting TRBD1. Per germline, CDR1 DFQATT and CDR2 SNEGSKA (reference sequence). J gave up 6 bases and V 3 bases, and 4 bases lay outside the gene matches. The CDR3 is made up of 13 amino acids. CDR3 in DNA: TGCAGTGCTAGGACAGGGAAGGCCGGGGAGCTGTTTTTT. Translated, it gives CSARTGKAGELFF.

This clonotype showed up just a few times. The V gene is TRBV29-1, the J gene TRBJ2-3, with D uncertain. The CDR3 totals 12 residues. Germline CDR1 reads SQVTM; CDR2 reads ANQGSEA. V lost 1 base to trimming and J lost 3 bases, with 5 bases between them. The CDR3 here is CSVEGITDTQYF. DNA of the CDR3: TGCAGCGTTGAAGGGATAACAGATACGCAGTATTTT.

This clonotype was observed many times. The chain joins TRBV24-1 to TRBJ2-2, with unresolved D. The ends were cut back, 7 bases at V and 4 bases at J, with 6 bases in the middle. Germline V lookup: CDR1 KGHDR, CDR2 SFDVKD. The CDR3 covers 12 residues. CDR3 DNA sequence: TGTGCCACCAGGAGTTCCACCGGGGAGCTGTTTTTT. The encoded protein is CATRSSTGELFF.

There are many counts of this clonotype. The chain has TRBV6-2 or TRBV6-3 and TRBJ2-3, with D unresolved. V dropped 7 bases and J dropped 1 base, with 6 bases sitting between them. Germline CDR1 and CDR2: MNHEY and SVGEGT. The CDR3 runs to 12 residues. Written as DNA, the CDR3 is TGTGCCAGCAACCGGGGCACAGATACGCAGTATTTT. Translated: CASNRGTDTQYF.

This clonotype came up many times. The rearrangement links TRBV29-1 to TRBJ2-3; 10 bases fit TRBD2. There are 13 residues in the CDR3. V trimming: 5 bases; J trimming: 3 bases; junction bases outside the gene matches: 2. Germline-derived CDR1 and CDR2 are SQVTM and ANQGSEA. The CDR3 spells CSVNSGGTDTQYF. In nucleotides, the CDR3 is TGCAGCGTTAATAGCGGGGGGACAGATACGCAGTATTTT.

In its sample, this clonotype was seen a few times. The chain uses TRBV2 and TRBJ2-7, with TRBD2 matching 7 bases. J lost 0 bases, V lost 8 bases, and 16 bases had no gene match. The CDR3 has 17 residues. Germline CDR1 SNHLY, CDR2 FYNNEI. Written as DNA, the CDR3 is TGTGCCAGCCGCGGATTGAGGCGGGAGCAGTCCTCCTACGAGCAGTACTTC. Residues: CASRGLRREQSSYEQYF.

There are a few counts of this clonotype. J is TRBJ2-3 and V is TRBV5-1; TRBD1 agrees at 11 bases. Per germline, CDR1 SGHRS and CDR2 YFSETQ. The CDR3 covers 16 residues. V shed 4 bases and J 3 bases; nucleotides not matched to a gene: 7. This chain's CDR3 is CASSLNRDRGTDTQYF. The CDR3 DNA follows: TGCGCCAGCAGCCTAAACCGGGACAGGGGGACAGATACGCAGTATTTT.

Details on this clonotype: Just one base apart from a much larger clone, this may be a read error. The CDR3 loop reads CASSLRTQGDISPLHF. CDR3 coding DNA: TGCGCCAGCAGCTTAAGGACGCAGGGAGATATTTCACCCCTCCACTTT. The V call is TRBV5-1, the J call TRBJ1-6; D possibly corresponds to TRBD1 (5 bases). The CDR3 length is 16 residues. In germline, CDR1 is SGHRS, CDR2 YFSETQ. Between the trimmed V and J ends, which lost 2 bases and 9 bases, there was a span of 18 bases.

The genes are TRBV5-1 and TRBJ2-3; TRBD1 agrees at 10 bases. The length of the CDR3 is 16 residues. V shed 4 bases, J shed 1 base, and the junction held 6 bases outside the gene matches. Germline CDR1 SGHRS, CDR2 YFSETQ. CDR3 sequence reads: CASSPWDRGGTDTQYF. CDR3 DNA: TGCGCCAGCAGCCCCTGGGACAGGGGTGGCACAGATACGCAGTATTTT.

This clonotype was observed a few times. This rearrangement joins TRBV29-1 to TRBJ2-1, with D perhaps assigned TRBD1 or TRBD2 (5 bases each). Trimming took 0 bases from V and 1 from J, leaving 10 bases between them. CDR1 is SQVTM and CDR2 is ANQGSEA in the germline V gene. There are 15 residues in the CDR3. The CDR3 bases are TGCAGCGTTGAAGAGGCAGGGAGTTCCTACAATGAGCAGTTCTTC. Amino acids: CSVEEAGSSYNEQFF.

This clonotype was seen only a few times. The chain employs TRBV12-3 or TRBV12-4 and TRBJ1-1; D possibly corresponds to TRBD1 (6 bases). V lost 2 bases and J lost 0, with 13 bases in between. The CDR3 spans 16 residues. CDR3 in amino acids: CASSLPAGVMNTEAFF. The DNA of the CDR3 is TGTGCCAGCAGTTTACCGGCAGGGGTTATGAACACTGAAGCTTTCTTT.

This clonotype was recorded at least ten times. J is TRBJ2-2 and V is TRBV15, with unresolved D. The CDR3 is made up of 14 amino acids. Germline-derived CDR1 and CDR2 are LNHNV and YYDKDF (reference sequence). The V and J ends lost 0 bases and 3 bases respectively, with 5 bases between them. In DNA form, the CDR3 reads TGTGCCACCAGCAGAGATCTCGACACCGGGGAGCTGTTTTTT. Protein sequence: CATSRDLDTGELFF.

CDR3 protein: CASSFFRRTSGRGVTDTQYF. In DNA form, the CDR3 reads TGTGCCAGCAGCTTCTTCCGAAGGACTAGCGGGAGGGGGGTCACAGATACGCAGTATTTT. The J gene is TRBJ2-3, the V gene TRBV11-2; 15 positions agree with TRBD2. The CDR3 runs to 20 residues. Germline trimming cut 3 bases from V and 2 bases from J; bases unmatched to any gene: 12. Germline values: CDR1 SGHAT, CDR2 FQNNGV.

At least ten counts were recorded for this clonotype. The rearrangement uses TRBV3-1 and TRBJ2-1; D remains ambiguous. With 0 bases removed from V and 9 bases from J, the gap between germline ends came to 9 bases. CDR3 length equals 13 residues. Germline V gene data show CDR1 as LGHDT and CDR2 as YNNKEL (reference sequence). CDR3 in DNA: TGTGCCAGCAGCCAAGATTGGCAAGGTGAGCAGTTCTTC. Protein: CASSQDWQGEQFF.

In its sample, this clonotype was seen many times. This rearrangement joins TRBV7-2 to TRBJ2-3, with unresolved D. The CDR3 extends over 14 amino acids. With 5 bases removed from V and 0 bases from J, the gap between germline ends came to 9 bases. Germline V lookup: CDR1 SGHTA, CDR2 FQGNSA. The CDR3 loop is CASSTRSSTDTQYF. For the CDR3, the DNA is TGTGCCAGCAGCACCCGGTCCAGCACAGATACGCAGTATTTT.

The chain joins TRBV7-9 to TRBJ1-2; D not certain. The germline CDR1 and CDR2 sequences are SEHNR and FQNEAQ (reference sequence). CDR3 length equals 12 residues. V lost 7 bases to trimming and J lost 4 bases, with 10 bases between them. The CDR3 loop reads CASNRPPYGYTF. The CDR3 DNA follows: TGTGCCAGCAACCGACCGCCCTATGGCTACACCTTC.